The sequence of this TCR beta chain was determined in a study of regulatory T cells in long-lasting Graves disease. Study-wide points: The number of shared public clonotypes was higher in persistent patients (roughly 3,000) than new patients (around 960). It was peripheral blood alone, not thyroid tissue, that was studied.

Germline V lookup: CDR1 MDHEN, CDR2 SYDVKM. Trimming cost V 6 bases and J 7 bases; bases outside gene matches: 11. The CDR3 covers 14 residues. This clonotype was counted at least ten times. Its antigen is not identified. Assembly of TCR beta libraries relied on iRepertoire HTBI primers together with Arm-PCR of CDR3 regions. How the authors handled the data: Across samples, around 60 TRBV and about 15 TRBJ segments were found. TCRdb passed the multiplex PCR reads through MiXCR, listing each CDR3 protein once. The V and J calls, along with clone size, are taken from TCRdb and not from the paper's own processing. The profile shows 650,000 to 700,000 distinct CDR3 sequences, 30% of them singletons. The time point: persistent/refractory GD, antithyroid drugs over 5 years with positive TRAb. The TCR library used RNA extracted from PBMCs. Enrollment of patients was through an endocrinology department in Xi'an, China.

The chain joins TRBV28 to TRBJ1-2; TRBD1 agrees at 7 bases. Sequences were derived from peripheral blood mononuclear cells (PBMCs), sampled when the disease was refractory, from a patient treated with antithyroid drugs. This TCR was recovered from a female donor with Graves disease. This chain's CDR3 is CASSNDRAARGYTF. CDR3 DNA sequence: TGTGCCAGCAGCAACGACAGGGCCGCTCGTGGCTACACCTTC.